The following is a T cell receptor (beta chain) sequence with its context. Data came from immunoSEQ multiplex PCR; TCRdb stores just in-frame clones and leaves some out. Found here are 75,000 to 100,000 clones, 90% of them singletons; the top ten hold 20% to 30%. The ends lost 9 bases at V and 5 bases at J; junction bases unmatched: 20. The CDR3 contains 17 residues. Germline lookup yields CDR1 LNHDA and CDR2 SQIVND (reference sequence). This entry comes from a study of T cell responses to AZD1222 COVID-19 vaccine. The starting material was peripheral blood, obtained on day 0 of AZD1222 vaccination. The TCR sequence derives from an adult in good health. The V and J genes are TRBV19 and TRBJ2-7; TRBD2 matches at 9 bases. Here the CDR3 DNA reads TGTGCCAGCAGAAATTGGCCTGGGGTAGCGGGAGTGGACGAGCAGTACTTC. This translates into CASRNWPGVAGVDEQYF.